Below are 14 T cell receptor beta chains sequenced from a single sample in a study of response to subunit inactivated influenza vaccine listed by TCRdb under 2018. Library method: RT-PCR. Sequencing was performed on an Illumina HiSeq 2500. TCRdb trimmed public reads at Q25 via fastp, called clones via MiXCR and kept in-frame beta chains. Identical CDR3 protein sequences are pooled into one entry, listed with their most common genes and DNA. A total of around 200,000 distinct CDR3 sequences appear in this sample, 13% to 15% of them only once. The top ten constitute about 28% of the sample. The starting material was CD8+ T cells sorted from PBMCs, obtained 5 to 6 days after vaccination. These TCRs come from a middle-aged man who received an inactivated influenza vaccine. Donor details come from another sample of the same person, matched by shared clones.

The chain is built from TRBV15 and TRBJ2-1; possible D gene TRBD2, 6 bases. This CDR3 has 16 residues. V shed 2 bases and J shed 6 bases, with 17 bases lying between them. Germline-derived CDR1 and CDR2 are LNHNV and YYDKDF (reference sequence). CDR3 nucleotides: TGTGCCACCAGCAGATTGCGGGACGGACACCTCAATGAGCAGTTCTTC. The encoded protein is CATSRLRDGHLNEQFF.

The J gene is TRBJ1-1, the V gene TRBV6-6; D call uncertain. The CDR3 consists of 13 residues. The V gene lost 5 bases and the J gene lost 6 bases, with 13 bases spanning the gap. The germline V gene encodes CDR1 MNHNY and CDR2 SVGAGI (reference sequence). The chain's CDR3 is CASSTRTVPEAFF. DNA for the CDR3: TGTGCCAGCAGTACCCGTACCGTCCCTGAAGCTTTCTTT.

The chain recombines TRBV20-1 with TRBJ2-3; possibly TRBD2 for D (6 bases). The V and J ends lost 0 bases and 8 bases respectively, with 18 bases between them. The CDR3 has 15 residues. CDR1 is DFQATT, CDR2 SNEGSKA, per germline (reference sequence). The CDR3 DNA reads TGCAGTGCTAGAGATAGTGCGGGACCTAGGGGTACGCAGTATTTT. It encodes CSARDSAGPRGTQYF.

This clonotype occurred a few times. The V gene is TRBV29-1, the J gene TRBJ2-1; tentative D call: TRBD2 (6 bases). This CDR3 region has 15 residues. CDR1 is SQVTM, CDR2 ANQGSEA, per germline. V lost 5 bases to trimming and J lost 5 bases, with 19 bases between them. The CDR3 protein is CSVTHGVAEHNEQFF. The CDR3 region has the DNA TGCAGCGTTACCCATGGAGTAGCGGAGCACAATGAGCAGTTCTTC.

This clonotype has just a few counts. The rearrangement links TRBV28 to TRBJ1-1; TRBD1 agrees at 9 bases. The length of the CDR3 is 14 residues. Germline trimming cut 2 bases from V and 10 bases from J; bases unmatched to any gene: 8. Per germline, CDR1 MDHEN and CDR2 SYDVKM. CDR3 loop: CASSLGTGSFLAFF. The CDR3 nucleotides read TGTGCCAGCAGTTTAGGGACAGGGTCCTTTCTAGCTTTCTTT.

The V gene is TRBV6-2 or TRBV6-3, the J gene TRBJ1-1, with D perhaps TRBD1 (5 bases). V shed 6 bases and J shed 1 base, with 15 bases lying between them. The CDR3 loop spans 15 amino acids. Per germline, CDR1 MNHEY and CDR2 SVGEGT. The CDR3 DNA reads TGTGCCAGCAGGACTTCAGGACACCCGAACACTGAAGCTTTCTTT. This codes for CASRTSGHPNTEAFF.

This chain uses TRBV5-1 with TRBJ1-1; no firm D call. The CDR3 covers 14 residues. Between the trimmed V and J ends, which lost 3 bases and 1 base, there was a span of 10 bases. Germline CDR1 SGHRS, CDR2 YFSETQ. DNA for the CDR3: TGCGCCAGCAGCTCTTCGATCGGGAACACTGAAGCTTTCTTT. Translation gives CASSSSIGNTEAFF.

This clonotype was seen many times. J is TRBJ2-2 and V is TRBV30; D not certain. Germline CDR1 is GTSNPN and CDR2 is SVGIG (reference sequence). The CDR3 spans 15 residues. Trimming took off 4 bases at V and 7 bases at J, with 19 bases between the two ends. The CDR3 region has the DNA TGTGCCTGGACTAAAATGGGTCTCGAATACGGGGAGCTGTTTTTT. It encodes CAWTKMGLEYGELFF.

This clonotype was detected many times. The CDR3, as DNA: TGTGCCACCAGCAGAGCCGGCAATGAGCAGTTCTTC. Its translation is CATSRAGNEQFF. The chain recombines TRBV15 with TRBJ2-1; D is ambiguous. This CDR3 region has 12 residues. V was cut by 1 base and J by 6 bases, with 4 bases left in between. Looked up from germline, CDR1 is LNHNV and CDR2 is YYDKDF (reference sequence).

The chain recombines TRBV20-1 with TRBJ2-3; D not resolved. V shed 3 bases and J shed 11 bases, with 12 bases lying between them. Germline lookup yields CDR1 DFQATT and CDR2 SNEGSKA (reference sequence). The CDR3 covers 11 residues. The CDR3, as DNA: TGCAGTGCTAGGAAGGGCAGGCAGCAGTATTTT. Translating gives CSARKGRQQYF.

Ten or more counts support this clonotype. The chain carries TRBV3-1 and TRBJ2-2; tentative D call: TRBD1 (5 bases). Germline CDR1 is LGHDT and CDR2 is YNNKEL (reference sequence). CDR3 length equals 14 residues. The V and J ends lost 0 bases and 6 bases respectively, with 8 bases between them. The CDR3 DNA sequence: TGTGCCAGCAGCCAAGATCAGGGCGCCGGGGAGCTGTTTTTT. Residues: CASSQDQGAGELFF.

This clonotype has more than one count but fewer than ten. The V call is TRBV6-4, the J call TRBJ2-6; tentatively, D is TRBD1 (5 bases). Germline-derived CDR1 and CDR2 are MRHNA and SNTAGT. This CDR3 has 21 amino acids. The V end lost 5 bases, the J end lost 0 bases, and 26 bases lay between the germline ends. The CDR3: CASSPHMGLKTHYSGANVLTF. DNA of the CDR3: TGTGCCAGCAGTCCACATATGGGGCTGAAGACACACTACTCTGGGGCCAACGTCCTGACTTTC.

This clonotype has more than one count but fewer than ten. V usage is TRBV4-3 and J usage is TRBJ2-1, with D possibly being TRBD1 (5 bases). The CDR3 is 15 residues long. CDR1 and CDR2 (germline): LGHNA, YSLEER. Deletions cut 4 bases from V and 8 bases from J, with 18 bases between. CDR3 in amino acids: CASSLKGVGLDEQFF. The CDR3 nucleotides read TGCGCCAGCAGCCTTAAAGGGGTTGGGTTGGATGAGCAGTTCTTC.

This chain joins TRBV5-5 and TRBJ2-1, with TRBD1 matching over 10 bases. From germline, CDR1 is SGHKS and CDR2 YYEKEE (reference sequence). Germline trimming cut 5 bases from V and 9 bases from J; bases unmatched to any gene: 11. The CDR3 has 15 amino acids. CDR3 bases: TGTGCCAGCAGTCTGGGACAGGGGTTAGGGGGTGAGCAGTTCTTC. It encodes CASSLGQGLGGEQFF. Based on the CDR3 plus reference TRBV5-5 and TRBJ2-1, the full variable domain is DAGVTQSPTHLIKTRGQQVTLRCSPISGHKSVSWYQQVLGQGPQFIFQYYEKEERGRGNFPDRFSARQFPNYSSELNVNALLLGDSALYLCASSLGQGLGGEQFFGPGTRLTVL.